These 4 T cell receptor beta chains originate from one sample sequenced in a study of ipilimumab plus nivolumab after autologous stem cell transplantation (dated by TCRdb to the early 2020s). The library was prepared using the immunoSEQ multiplex PCR assay. Here the immuneACCESS table is served through TCRdb, limited to in-frame sequences with V and J called. Missing clones are a known gap in these copies; in checked studies unresolved V genes cover under half, and the rest lacks a known reason. The sample records 17,000 or so clones, roughly 79% of which are singletons. 10% of the sample goes to the ten largest clones. The source was PBMCs, collected in a trial of ipilimumab plus nivolumab as post-transplant consolidation. The receptors here all came from a male donor with diffuse large B-cell lymphoma.

The rearrangement uses TRBV5-6 and TRBJ2-5; D is perhaps TRBD1 (7 bases). Per the germline V gene, CDR1 is SGHDT and CDR2 is YYEEEE. CDR3 length: 15 amino acids. The ends were cut back, 4 bases at V and 5 bases at J, with 18 bases in the middle. CDR3 in DNA: TGTGCCAGCAGCCCCCTTGGGGCAGGGGGGGAGACCCAGTACTTC. Translated, it gives CASSPLGAGGETQYF.

This chain uses TRBV6-1 with TRBJ1-2; weak D call: TRBD1 (5 bases). V was cut by 2 bases and J by 8 bases, with 15 bases left in between. Germline CDR1 is MNHNS and CDR2 is SASEGT. The CDR3 runs 14 residues. CDR3 loop: CASSEKGLPWGYTF. For the CDR3, the DNA is TGTGCCAGCAGTGAAAAGGGACTGCCGTGGGGCTACACCTTC.

The chain has TRBV6-6 and TRBJ1-1; weak D call: TRBD1 (5 bases). Trimming took off 2 bases at V and 3 bases at J, with 7 bases between the two ends. The germline gives CDR1 MNHNY, CDR2 SVGAGI (reference sequence). The CDR3 runs 13 residues. The CDR3 nucleotides are TGTGCCAGCAGTTACCGGGACGACACTGAAGCTTTCTTT. Its protein is CASSYRDDTEAFF.

The V and J genes are TRBV5-1 and TRBJ2-5; D not resolved. V shed 0 bases and J shed 2 bases, with 8 bases lying between them. The CDR3 loop spans 14 amino acids. Germline values: CDR1 SGHRS, CDR2 YFSETQ. Here the CDR3 DNA reads TGCGCCAGCAGCTTGGCCTTTTCACAAGAGACCCAGTACTTC. Its protein is CASSLAFSQETQYF.